One and the same sample provided the 24 T cell receptor beta chains below, sequenced in a study of T cell changes during pregnancy in multiple sclerosis. Assay used: immunoSEQ multiplex PCR; TCRdb lists only in-frame clones, some missing. The sample contains tens of thousands of clones, approximately 86% of which appear only once. Sequences were derived from CD4+ T cells from peripheral blood mononuclear cells, sampled in the second trimester of pregnancy. Receptors were obtained from a female donor in good health, enrolled as a control in a pregnancy study.

This rearrangement joins TRBV19 to TRBJ1-5, with 8 positions matching TRBD1. The CDR3 spans 15 residues. Germline CDR1 LNHDA, CDR2 SQIVND (reference sequence). V lost 4 bases and J lost 6; bases outside the gene matches: 8. CDR3 in DNA: TGTGCCAGTAGTACTGGGACAGGAGCGGGTCAGCCCCAGCATTTT. It specifies CASSTGTGAGQPQHF.

The chain is built from TRBV19 and TRBJ1-1; D possibly corresponds to TRBD1 (6 bases). Trimming left V 7 bases short and J 0 bases short, with 9 bases between. The CDR3 length is 13 residues. The germline V gene has CDR1 LNHDA and CDR2 SQIVND (reference sequence). In nucleotides, the CDR3 is TGTGCCAGTAACAGGGCCCTGAACACTGAAGCTTTCTTT. It encodes CASNRALNTEAFF.

The chain carries TRBV5-1 and TRBJ2-3, with D unclear. The CDR3 runs to 11 residues. Between the trimmed V and J ends, which lost 0 bases and 8 bases, there was a span of 4 bases. Germline CDR1 SGHRS, CDR2 YFSETQ. The chain's CDR3 is CASSLGATQYF. The CDR3 nucleotides are TGCGCCAGCAGCTTGGGAGCTACGCAGTATTTT. The whole variable domain, remainder taken from reference TRBV5-1 and TRBJ2-3, is KAGVTQTPRYLIKTRGQQVTLSCSPISGHRSVSWYQQTPGQGLQFLFEYFSETQRNKGNFPGRFSGRQFSNSRSEMNVSTLELGDSALYLCASSLGATQYFGPGTRLTVL.

The gene calls are TRBV30 and TRBJ2-7, with TRBD2 matching over 16 bases. J was trimmed by 7 bases and V by 2 bases; bases with no gene match: 17. The CDR3 has 19 residues. Germline V gene lookup returns CDR1 GTSNPN and CDR2 SVGIG (reference sequence). The CDR3 spells CAWSSPQAGLAGGRREQYF. The CDR3 DNA is TGTGCCTGGAGTTCCCCCCAAGCGGGACTAGCGGGAGGGAGGAGGGAGCAGTACTTC.

V gene TRBV7-3 combines with J gene TRBJ2-5; D not resolved. Germline CDR1 reads SGHTA; CDR2 reads FQGTGA. Trimming left V 4 bases short and J 4 bases short, with 7 bases between. There are 12 residues in the CDR3. The CDR3 region is CASSSTGETQYF. For the CDR3, the DNA is TGTGCCAGCAGCTCGACTGGAGAGACCCAGTACTTC.

The rearrangement links TRBV10-3 to TRBJ2-5, with 13 bases identical to TRBD2. Germline V lookup: CDR1 ENHRY, CDR2 SYGVKD. The CDR3 runs to 16 residues. Trimming at V came to 3 bases and at J to 3 bases, leaving 4 bases not matched to a gene. The chain's CDR3 is CAISETLAGGKETQYF. CDR3 nucleotide sequence: TGTGCCATCAGTGAAACACTAGCGGGGGGGAAAGAGACCCAGTACTTC.

V gene TRBV5-1 combines with J gene TRBJ1-1; D may be TRBD1 (5 bases). Trimming pared 4 bases from V and 10 bases from J, leaving 20 bases between. The CDR3 is 14 residues long. CDR1 SGHRS and CDR2 YFSETQ come from the germline V gene. In DNA, the CDR3 is TGCGCCAGCAGCAGCAGCGGGGAGGGGCGCTTAGCTTTCTTT. Translating gives CASSSSGEGRLAFF.

The rearrangement links TRBV28 to TRBJ2-7; 8 positions agree with TRBD2. This CDR3 has 13 residues. The V and J ends lost 6 bases and 7 bases, in that order; junction bases with no gene match: 8. Per germline, CDR1 MDHEN and CDR2 SYDVKM. The CDR3 DNA is TGTGCCAGCAGGACGGGAGGGAGGGCTGAGCAGTACTTC. Translation: CASRTGGRAEQYF. Using reference TRBV28 and TRBJ2-7 for the parts outside the CDR3, the full variable domain is DVKVTQSSRYLVKRTGEKVFLECVQDMDHENMFWYRQDPGLGLRLIYFSYDVKMKEKGDIPEGYSVSREKKERFSLILESASTNQTSMYLCASRTGGRAEQYFGPGTRLTVT.

V usage is TRBV7-2 and J usage is TRBJ2-1; tentative D call: TRBD2 (6 bases). Germline CDR1 is SGHTA and CDR2 is FQGNSA. Trimming cost V 1 base and J 0 bases, with 13 bases left between them. The CDR3 sequence is 17 residues long. In DNA form, the CDR3 reads TGTGCCAGCAGCTTAGAAGTGCTAGCGAACTCCTACAATGAGCAGTTCTTC. Its protein is CASSLEVLANSYNEQFF.

V and J are TRBV18 and TRBJ1-1, with 7 bases fitting TRBD1. This CDR3 is 16 amino acids long. Germline values: CDR1 KGHSH, CDR2 LQKENI. The ends lost 3 bases at V and 0 bases at J; junction bases unmatched: 7. CDR3 sequence (DNA): TGTGCCAGCTCACCCTTTTACAGGGGTATGAACACTGAAGCTTTCTTT. Residues: CASSPFYRGMNTEAFF.

The rearrangement links TRBV7-2 to TRBJ1-3, with D unclear. V was clipped by 2 bases and J by 2 bases, with 4 bases between them. The CDR3 loop spans 13 amino acids. CDR1 is SGHTA, CDR2 FQGNSA, per germline. CDR3 sequence: CASSLQTGNTIYF. CDR3 DNA: TGTGCCAGCAGCTTACAGACTGGAAACACCATATATTTT.

J is TRBJ2-7 and V is TRBV30; TRBD1 is a possible D gene (6 bases). The V end was cut by 5 bases, the J end by 5 bases, with 16 bases between. Germline CDR1 GTSNPN, CDR2 SVGIG (reference sequence). This CDR3 region has 13 residues. CDR3 in DNA: TGTGCCTGGGCCCCCGGGACAACCGACGAGCAGTACTTC. Its protein is CAWAPGTTDEQYF.

This clone was seen only a few times. This chain links TRBV28 with TRBJ2-7; perhaps TRBD2 as D (6 bases). This CDR3 region has 15 residues. V dropped 7 bases and J dropped 1 base, with 17 bases sitting between them. CDR1 MDHEN and CDR2 SYDVKM come from the germline V gene. CDR3 loop: CASKPGLLPSYEQYF. The CDR3 DNA sequence: TGTGCCAGCAAACCGGGACTCCTTCCATCCTACGAGCAGTACTTC.

V and J are TRBV7-2 and TRBJ2-2, with a possible D match to TRBD2 (5 bases). V gave up 3 bases and J gave up 8 bases, with 7 bases separating them. Germline V CDR1 and CDR2: SGHTA, FQGNSA. The CDR3 sequence is 12 residues long. The DNA of the CDR3 is TGTGCCAGCAGCTTCGGGGTGGGGGAGCTGTTTTTT. Translated: CASSFGVGELFF. Full variable domain (remainder filled in from reference TRBV7-2 and TRBJ2-2): GAGVSQSPSNKVTEKGKDVELRCDPISGHTALYWYRQSLGQGLEFLIYFQGNSAPDKSGLPSDRFSAERTGGSVSTLTIQRTQQEDSAVYLCASSFGVGELFFGEGSRLTVL.

The V gene is TRBV7-2, the J gene TRBJ2-5, with 14 nucleotides matching TRBD2. The V and J ends lost 5 bases and 4 bases, in that order; junction bases with no gene match: 6. CDR1 SGHTA and CDR2 FQGNSA come from the germline V gene. The CDR3 runs to 16 residues. The CDR3: CASSPTSGGAGETQYF. CDR3 bases: TGTGCCAGCAGCCCGACTAGCGGGGGGGCGGGAGAGACCCAGTACTTC.

V is TRBV18 and J is TRBJ2-1, with D possibly matching TRBD2 (6 bases). CDR1 is KGHSH and CDR2 is LQKENI in the germline V gene. There are 14 residues in the CDR3. With 3 bases removed from V and 5 bases from J, the gap between germline ends came to 11 bases. The CDR3 here is CASSPSGGNNEQFF. CDR3 sequence (DNA): TGTGCCAGCTCACCGTCTGGGGGGAACAATGAGCAGTTCTTC. Filled out from reference TRBV18 and TRBJ2-1, the complete variable domain reads NAGVMQNPRHLVRRRGQEARLRCSPMKGHSHVYWYRQLPEEGLKFMVYLQKENIIDESGMPKERFSAEFPKEGPSILRIQQVVRGDSAAYFCASSPSGGNNEQFFGPGTRLTVL.

The chain joins TRBV18 to TRBJ1-2; maybe TRBD1 (5 bases). Germline CDR1 reads KGHSH; CDR2 reads LQKENI. V was shortened by 0 bases and J by 6 bases, with 17 bases between the two germline ends. The CDR3 consists of 16 residues. The CDR3 spells CASSPPDTPGDDGYTF. The DNA of the CDR3 is TGTGCCAGCTCACCACCGGACACACCGGGGGATGATGGCTACACCTTC.

This chain connects TRBV5-1 to TRBJ1-1; 10 bases are shared with TRBD1. Germline-derived CDR1 and CDR2 are SGHRS and YFSETQ. The CDR3 is made up of 16 amino acids. V shed 4 bases, J shed 4 bases, and the junction held 10 bases outside the gene matches. The CDR3 is CASSPGQGVWTTEAFF. CDR3 coding DNA: TGCGCCAGCAGCCCAGGACAGGGGGTTTGGACCACTGAAGCTTTCTTT. Using reference TRBV5-1 and TRBJ1-1 for the parts outside the CDR3, the full variable domain is KAGVTQTPRYLIKTRGQQVTLSCSPISGHRSVSWYQQTPGQGLQFLFEYFSETQRNKGNFPGRFSGRQFSNSRSEMNVSTLELGDSALYLCASSPGQGVWTTEAFFGQGTRLTVV.

V is TRBV9 and J is TRBJ2-7, with 12 bases that match TRBD1. CDR1 and CDR2 from the germline V gene are SGDLS and YYNGEE. The CDR3 extends over 16 amino acids. V trimming: 0 bases; J trimming: 3 bases; junction bases outside the gene matches: 4. In nucleotides, the CDR3 is TGTGCCAGCAGCGTAGGTGGGACAGGGGGCTTCTACGAGCAGTACTTC. Protein sequence: CASSVGGTGGFYEQYF.

The chain couples TRBV14 to TRBJ1-4; 7 nucleotides match TRBD1. The CDR3 runs 16 residues. Trimming cost V 5 bases and J 3 bases; bases outside gene matches: 9. Germline V gene lookup returns CDR1 SGHDN and CDR2 FVKESK. The CDR3 loop reads CASSLKHTGANEKLFF. The CDR3 DNA follows: TGTGCCAGCAGCTTAAAACATACAGGGGCTAATGAAAAACTGTTTTTT.

The V gene is TRBV11-1, the J gene TRBJ1-1, with D hard to call. V was trimmed by 5 bases and J by 5 bases, leaving 12 bases between them. Germline V gene sequence: CDR1 SGHAT, CDR2 FQDESV (reference sequence). The CDR3 extends over 13 amino acids. The CDR3 nucleotides are TGTGCCAGCAGCACCCGACGGGGTACTGAAGCTTTCTTT. It encodes CASSTRRGTEAFF.

V is TRBV9 and J is TRBJ1-4; 8 nucleotides line up with TRBD1. J was trimmed by 4 bases and V by 2 bases; bases with no gene match: 4. There are 15 residues in the CDR3. CDR1 and CDR2 (germline): SGDLS, YYNGEE. The CDR3 loop reads CASSVGTGYNEKLFF. Written as DNA, the CDR3 is TGTGCCAGCAGCGTCGGGACAGGTTATAATGAAAAACTGTTTTTT.

The chain links TRBV19 to TRBJ1-1, with 10 bases lining up with TRBD1. The germline CDR1 and CDR2 sequences are LNHDA and SQIVND (reference sequence). The junction had 9 bases not matched to a gene; V was cut back by 5 bases and J by 6 bases. This CDR3 region has 15 residues. The CDR3 here is CASSLPGQGRSEAFF. CDR3 in DNA: TGTGCCAGTAGTCTCCCGGGACAGGGGAGGTCTGAAGCTTTCTTT.

V gene TRBV19 combines with J gene TRBJ1-4; D may be TRBD1 (6 bases). The CDR3 has 14 amino acids. Between the trimmed V and J ends, which lost 8 bases and 7 bases, there was a span of 17 bases. In germline, CDR1 is LNHDA, CDR2 SQIVND (reference sequence). CDR3 coding DNA: TGTGCCAGTCGTGAAAGGGGGTTTGCTGAAAAACTGTTTTTT. Translated: CASRERGFAEKLFF.